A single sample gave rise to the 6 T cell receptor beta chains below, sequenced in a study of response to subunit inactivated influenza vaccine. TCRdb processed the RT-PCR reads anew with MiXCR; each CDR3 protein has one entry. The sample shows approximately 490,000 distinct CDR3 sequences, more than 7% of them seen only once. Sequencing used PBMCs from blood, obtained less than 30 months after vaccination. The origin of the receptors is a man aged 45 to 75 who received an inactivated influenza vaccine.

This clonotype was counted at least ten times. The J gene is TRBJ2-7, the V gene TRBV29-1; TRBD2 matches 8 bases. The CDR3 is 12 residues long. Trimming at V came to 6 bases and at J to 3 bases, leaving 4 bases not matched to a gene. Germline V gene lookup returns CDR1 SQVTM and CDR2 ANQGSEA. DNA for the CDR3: TGCAGCGTCGTTGGGACTAGCTACGAGCAGTACTTC. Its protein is CSVVGTSYEQYF.

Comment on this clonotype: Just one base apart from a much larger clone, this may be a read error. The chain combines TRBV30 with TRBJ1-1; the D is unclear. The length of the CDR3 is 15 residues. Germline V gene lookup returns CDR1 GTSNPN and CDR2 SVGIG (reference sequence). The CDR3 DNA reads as TGTGCCTGGCGTGTACACGTGCGGCGGCGGACTGAAGCTTTCTTT. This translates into CAWRVHVRRRTEAFF.

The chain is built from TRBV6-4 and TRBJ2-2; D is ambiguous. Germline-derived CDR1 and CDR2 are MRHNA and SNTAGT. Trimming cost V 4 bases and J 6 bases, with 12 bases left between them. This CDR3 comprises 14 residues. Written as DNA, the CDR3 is TGTGCCAGCAGTGCTGTGTCGATGGCCGGGGAGCTGTTTTTT. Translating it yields CASSAVSMAGELFF.

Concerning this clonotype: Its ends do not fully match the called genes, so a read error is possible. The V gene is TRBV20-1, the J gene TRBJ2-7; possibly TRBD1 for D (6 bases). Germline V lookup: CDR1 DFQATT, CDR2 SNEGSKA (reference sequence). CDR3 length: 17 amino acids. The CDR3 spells CSARDQTPAGQLYEQHF. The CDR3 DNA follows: TGCAGTGCTAGAGATCAAACCCCGGCCGGACAGCTCTACGAGCAGCACTTC.

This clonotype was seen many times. CDR3 coding DNA: TGCAGTGCTTTTGATGGGAGGGCAGATACGCAGTATTTT. It yields the protein CSAFDGRADTQYF. The V and J genes are TRBV20-1 and TRBJ2-3; 7 bases are shared with TRBD2. The V gene's germline CDR1 is DFQATT and CDR2 SNEGSKA (reference sequence). This CDR3 is built from 13 residues. J gave up 4 bases and V 5 bases, and 6 bases lay outside the gene matches.

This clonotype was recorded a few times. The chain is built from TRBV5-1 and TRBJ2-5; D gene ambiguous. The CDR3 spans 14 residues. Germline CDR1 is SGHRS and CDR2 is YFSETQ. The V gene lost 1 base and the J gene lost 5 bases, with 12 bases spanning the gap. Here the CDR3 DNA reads TGCGCCAGCAGCTTGTACAGCGTTCTGGAGACCCAGTACTTC. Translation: CASSLYSVLETQYF.